The clone carrying this T cell receptor (beta chain) was counted a single time. The target antigen is unknown. The record originates from a study of cytomegalovirus exposure and HLA in healthy donors. Study results and limitations: A list of roughly 180 TCR beta chains associated with cytomegalovirus was given.

These donors counted as nominally healthy when sampled, but unrecorded immune exposures were likely. A multiplex PCR was run with 60 Vbeta primers and 13 Jbeta primers. Assay: immunoSEQ multiplex PCR; the TCRdb copy retains only in-frame clones and omits some. The sample includes around 180,000 clones, approximately 75% of them seen just once. From germline, CDR1 is GTSNPN and CDR2 SVGIG (reference sequence). V dropped 2 bases and J dropped 7 bases, with 9 bases sitting between them. This CDR3 spans 13 amino acids. Sequencing used PBMCs. This chain connects TRBV30 to TRBJ1-6; D call uncertain. The source is a girl aged 10 to 17 in good health and CMV-seronegative. The CDR3 here is CAWSKGGNSPLHF. Written as DNA, the CDR3 is TGTGCCTGGAGTAAAGGAGGCAATTCACCCCTCCACTTT.